These 4 T cell receptor beta chains were all obtained from the same sample, sequenced in a study of T-cell reconstitution after alpha-beta-depleted transplantation in children. Unique molecular identifiers were used in preparing the TCRbeta library. One entry per CDR3 protein, called by TCRdb with MiXCR from the PCR reads. The sample has some 50,000 distinct CDR3 sequences, 7.5% to 10% seen once; the top ten hold roughly 29%. The material was PBMCs, mostly from graft donor cells, obtained 60 days after TCRalphabeta/CD19-depleted stem cell transplant. The receptors here all came from a male patient between 2 and 15 years old who had a stem cell transplant for chronic granulomatous disease, so the T cells may come from the graft donor.

This clonotype has at least ten counts. This chain links TRBV10-3 with TRBJ2-5; D might be TRBD2 (6 bases). The V end was cut by 4 bases, the J end by 2 bases, with 11 bases between. The germline gives CDR1 ENHRY, CDR2 SYGVKD. The CDR3 consists of 14 residues. The CDR3 DNA reads TGTGCCATCAGTGTAAGCGGAGGGCAAGAGACCCAGTACTTC. It encodes CAISVSGGQETQYF.

In its sample, this clonotype was seen many times. The chain joins TRBV30 to TRBJ2-7, with D perhaps being TRBD1 or TRBD2 (6 bases each). Germline V lookup: CDR1 GTSNPN, CDR2 SVGIG (reference sequence). This CDR3 comprises 14 residues. V was shortened by 3 bases and J by 7 bases, with 19 bases between the two germline ends. In DNA form, the CDR3 reads TGTGCCTGGAGCTCGGGGGCCACCTGGATGGAGCAGTACTTC. The encoded protein is CAWSSGATWMEQYF.

The gene calls are TRBV10-2 and TRBJ2-1, with 7 positions matching TRBD2. V was pared by 4 bases and J by 0 bases, with 9 bases of the junction left unmatched. This CDR3 contains 17 residues. Germline V gives CDR1 WSHSY, CDR2 SAAADI. The CDR3 is CASSGGGALSSYNEQFF. The CDR3, as DNA: TGCGCCAGCAGTGGGGGGGGTGCCCTTAGCTCCTACAATGAGCAGTTCTTC.

At least ten counts were recorded for this clonotype. The J gene is TRBJ2-1, the V gene TRBV20-1; the match to TRBD2 covers 7 bases. The CDR3 covers 13 residues. The V and J ends lost 4 bases and 6 bases, in that order; junction bases with no gene match: 6. Looked up from germline, CDR1 is DFQATT and CDR2 is SNEGSKA (reference sequence). In DNA form, the CDR3 reads TGCAGTGCTAATGCTGCGGGAGTCAATGAGCAGTTCTTC. This gives the protein CSANAAGVNEQFF.